What follows are 16 T cell receptor beta chains derived from one specimen sequenced in a study of cytomegalovirus exposure and HLA in healthy donors. The PCR had 60 Vbeta and 13 Jbeta primers. Clones were read by immunoSEQ multiplex PCR, and TCRdb kept only the in-frame ones, dropping some. In total, the table holds about 170,000 clones. Material: PBMCs. Source of these receptors: a woman in her fifties or sixties in good health and CMV-seronegative.

The genes are TRBV5-6 and TRBJ2-3, with D perhaps TRBD2 (6 bases). V was pared by 0 bases and J by 4 bases, with 18 bases between. Germline CDR1 reads SGHDT; CDR2 reads YYEEEE. The CDR3 is 17 residues long. Here the CDR3 DNA reads TGTGCCAGCAGCTTGGAACCCCCCCGGGACTCTTCAGATACGCAGTATTTT. Translated: CASSLEPPRDSSDTQYF.

The chain combines TRBV5-1 with TRBJ2-2, with TRBD2 matching over 7 bases. V was clipped by 2 bases and J by 1 base; unmatched bases: 2. This CDR3 is 15 amino acids long. The V gene's germline CDR1 is SGHRS and CDR2 YFSETQ. The CDR3 loop reads CASSFVAGNTGELFF. CDR3 coding DNA: TGCGCCAGCAGCTTTGTAGCGGGGAACACCGGGGAGCTGTTTTTT. Supplemented by reference TRBV5-1 and TRBJ2-2, the full variable domain reads KAGVTQTPRYLIKTRGQQVTLSCSPISGHRSVSWYQQTPGQGLQFLFEYFSETQRNKGNFPGRFSGRQFSNSRSEMNVSTLELGDSALYLCASSFVAGNTGELFFGEGSRLTVL.

The gene calls are TRBV5-4 and TRBJ2-7, with D perhaps matching TRBD1 (5 bases). This CDR3 is 12 amino acids long. The V gene lost 3 bases and the J gene lost 3 bases, with 7 bases spanning the gap. CDR1 and CDR2 (germline): SGHNT, YYREEE (reference sequence). CDR3 nucleotide sequence: TGTGCCAGCAGCTCCGACAGCTACGAGCAGTACTTC. Translated, it gives CASSSDSYEQYF.

Here the CDR3 DNA reads TGTGCCAGCAGTGCCCAATATACTTACACTGAAGCTTTCTTT. This sequence encodes CASSAQYTYTEAFF. The V gene is TRBV27, the J gene TRBJ1-1, with D unclear. The CDR3 length is 14 residues. V was pared by 5 bases and J by 3 bases, with 13 bases between. The germline gives CDR1 MNHEY, CDR2 SMNVEV (reference sequence).

The chain uses TRBV30 and TRBJ2-3; 7 nucleotides agree with TRBD1. V dropped 6 bases and J dropped 4; count of bases not matched to a gene: 13. Germline values: CDR1 GTSNPN, CDR2 SVGIG (reference sequence). The length of the CDR3 is 15 residues. The CDR3 nucleotides are TGTGCCTGCACCTTCCGGGACAGAGAACCAGATACGCAGTATTTT. Translated: CACTFRDREPDTQYF.

In DNA, the CDR3 is TGTGCCAGCAGTTTAAGACAGGTTATGAACACTGAAGCTTTCTTT. Amino acid sequence: CASSLRQVMNTEAFF. This sequence joins TRBV27 and TRBJ1-1; tentative D call: TRBD1 (6 bases). The germline V and J ends were trimmed by 2 bases and 0 bases, with 10 bases remaining between them. Germline loops: CDR1 MNHEY, CDR2 SMNVEV (reference sequence). The CDR3 runs to 15 residues.

V is TRBV5-1 and J is TRBJ2-5, with 9 bases lining up with TRBD1. Per germline, CDR1 SGHRS and CDR2 YFSETQ. This CDR3 contains 17 residues. Germline trimming cut 4 bases from V and 1 base from J; bases unmatched to any gene: 11. This chain's CDR3 is CASSQSPGQGRQETQYF. The CDR3 DNA reads as TGCGCCAGCAGCCAATCTCCGGGACAGGGTCGCCAAGAGACCCAGTACTTC. Combining the CDR3 with reference TRBV5-1 and TRBJ2-5 gives the whole variable domain KAGVTQTPRYLIKTRGQQVTLSCSPISGHRSVSWYQQTPGQGLQFLFEYFSETQRNKGNFPGRFSGRQFSNSRSEMNVSTLELGDSALYLCASSQSPGQGRQETQYFGPGTRLLVL.

The chain uses TRBV5-8 and TRBJ2-1; 8 nucleotides align to TRBD2. Germline loops: CDR1 SGHTS, CDR2 YDEGEE. The CDR3 is 15 residues long. V was clipped by 4 bases and J by 3 bases; unmatched bases: 6. As DNA, the CDR3 is TGTGCCAGCAGCCTTTGGAGCGGGAGCTACAATGAGCAGTTCTTC. As protein: CASSLWSGSYNEQFF.

The chain has TRBV5-1 and TRBJ2-1, with D perhaps TRBD1 (6 bases). CDR3 length equals 14 residues. Germline V gene data show CDR1 as SGHRS and CDR2 as YFSETQ. Trimming took 4 bases from V and 5 from J, leaving 13 bases between them. CDR3 sequence: CASSLRDTDNEQFF. The CDR3 DNA follows: TGCGCCAGCAGCCTCCGGGACACAGACAATGAGCAGTTCTTC. The full variable domain, in which reference TRBV5-1 and TRBJ2-1 provide the parts outside the CDR3, is KAGVTQTPRYLIKTRGQQVTLSCSPISGHRSVSWYQQTPGQGLQFLFEYFSETQRNKGNFPGRFSGRQFSNSRSEMNVSTLELGDSALYLCASSLRDTDNEQFFGPGTRLTVL.

The chain is built from TRBV25-1 and TRBJ1-5; 8 bases are shared with TRBD1. CDR1 MGHDK and CDR2 SYGVNS come from the germline V gene. The CDR3 runs 15 residues. After removal of 4 bases from V and 6 bases from J, the junction contained 8 bases not matched to a gene. The DNA of the CDR3 is TGTGCCAGCAGTGGGGGAGACAGGGGAAGTCAGCCCCAGCATTTT. It codes for CASSGGDRGSQPQHF.

J is TRBJ1-5 and V is TRBV18; possible D gene TRBD1, 5 bases. V gave up 4 bases and J gave up 11 bases, with 12 bases separating them. From germline, CDR1 is KGHSH and CDR2 LQKENI. The CDR3 runs 12 residues. CDR3 DNA sequence: TGTGCCAGCTCACGCTCAGGGCAAGCCCAGCATTTT. Translated: CASSRSGQAQHF.

This chain links TRBV6-5 with TRBJ1-4; TRBD1 is a possible D gene (5 bases). Trimming shortened V by 2 bases and J by 10 bases, and 17 bases separated the two germline ends. The CDR3 contains 15 residues. Germline CDR1 is MNHEY and CDR2 is SVGAGI. CDR3 DNA: TGTGCCAGCAGTTACGGGGCAGCCGGCGGGGGAAAACTGTTTTTT. This gives the protein CASSYGAAGGGKLFF.

The chain combines TRBV7-3 with TRBJ1-2; 7 nucleotides align to TRBD1. Germline V CDR1 and CDR2: SGHTA, FQGTGA. This CDR3 is 15 amino acids long. Unmatched junction bases numbered 4, after V lost 2 bases and J lost 1 base. CDR3 sequence (DNA): TGTGCCAGCAGCTTAGGAACAGGGGTTAACTATGGCTACACCTTC. It yields the protein CASSLGTGVNYGYTF.

The rearrangement uses TRBV18 and TRBJ1-6; D may be TRBD1 (5 bases). Trimming took 3 bases from V and 8 from J, leaving 17 bases between them. This CDR3 is built from 16 residues. Per the germline V gene, CDR1 is KGHSH and CDR2 is LQKENI. This CDR3 reads CASSPPSGGRDSPLHF. DNA of the CDR3: TGTGCCAGCTCACCTCCGTCCGGGGGACGTGATTCACCCCTCCACTTT.

The rearrangement links TRBV7-3 to TRBJ2-3; D call uncertain. CDR1 and CDR2 from the germline V gene are SGHTA and FQGTGA. The CDR3 consists of 17 residues. Trimming stripped 1 base from V and 2 bases from J, with 16 bases between. The CDR3 sequence is CASSLRGSTPFTDTQYF. The CDR3 DNA reads as TGTGCCAGCAGCTTAAGAGGTTCCACTCCCTTCACAGATACGCAGTATTTT.

The chain uses TRBV7-3 and TRBJ2-1; D perhaps matches TRBD2 (6 bases). CDR1 and CDR2 (germline): SGHTA, FQGTGA. Deletions cut 3 bases from V and 9 bases from J, with 12 bases between. The CDR3 sequence is 13 residues long. The CDR3 bases are TGTGCCAGCAGCTTGCCCGCGGGATCTGAGCAGTTCTTC. Its translation: CASSLPAGSEQFF.